Below, 3 T cell receptor beta chains from the same sample are listed, as sequenced in a study of OX40 agonist ivuxolimab in advanced cancers. Library preparation used the immunoSEQ multiplex PCR assay. TCRdb limited this immuneACCESS table to in-frame rearrangements with V and J called. A share of clones is missing; checked studies link under half to unresolved V genes, and the rest is unexplained. The sample has about 69,000 clones on record, 85% to 90% of them singletons. The top ten clonotypes cover roughly a tenth of the sample. The sequencing used CD4+ or CD8+ T cells sorted from blood, collected in a trial of the OX40 agonist ivuxolimab. These receptors originate from an adult with an advanced solid tumor such as melanoma, head and neck, liver or kidney cancer.

J is TRBJ2-6 and V is TRBV19; a possible D gene is TRBD2 (5 bases). Germline lookup yields CDR1 LNHDA and CDR2 SQIVND (reference sequence). The V and J ends lost 7 bases and 0 bases respectively, with 10 bases between them. This CDR3 spans 15 amino acids. CDR3 DNA: TGTGCCAGTAAGGGAGCTATCTCTGGGGCCAACGTCCTGACTTTC. Translated, it gives CASKGAISGANVLTF.

The V gene is TRBV7-9, the J gene TRBJ2-3; TRBD2 might be the D (6 bases). Looked up from germline, CDR1 is SEHNR and CDR2 is FQNEAQ (reference sequence). The CDR3 spans 14 residues. Deletions cut 3 bases from V and 4 bases from J, with 11 bases between. Here the CDR3 reads CASSFDGSPDTQYF. The CDR3 bases are TGTGCCAGCAGCTTTGACGGGAGCCCAGATACGCAGTATTTT.

The V gene is TRBV10-3, the J gene TRBJ1-5; D uncertain. Germline V CDR1 and CDR2: ENHRY, SYGVKD. The CDR3 covers 14 residues. V was shortened by 6 bases and J by 2 bases, with 11 bases between the two germline ends. This CDR3 reads CAIRPTGGNQPQHF. CDR3 DNA: TGTGCCATCAGACCGACGGGAGGCAATCAGCCCCAGCATTTT.